These 27 T cell receptor beta chains originate from one sample sequenced in a study of identifying expanded T cells in peripheral blood. TCRdb's table, derived via immunoSEQ multiplex PCR, lists solely in-frame clones and lacks some. This table holds fewer than 85,000 clones, approximately 85% found once. Sequencing input: blood. These receptors were obtained from a person aged 18 to 70 in good health.

The chain employs TRBV7-2 and TRBJ2-7; no reliable D call. The germline V gene has CDR1 SGHTA and CDR2 FQGNSA. The CDR3 loop spans 13 amino acids. The V end was cut by 4 bases, the J end by 3 bases, with 10 bases between. CDR3 loop: CASSSLVGYEQYF. The CDR3 nucleotides read TGTGCCAGCAGCTCCCTAGTGGGCTACGAGCAGTACTTC.

This clone appeared a single time. The chain is built from TRBV18 and TRBJ2-1; the D gene could be TRBD1 or TRBD2 (5 bases each). CDR1 and CDR2 (germline): KGHSH, LQKENI. This CDR3 comprises 16 residues. V lost 0 bases, J lost 0 bases, and 9 bases lay in between. CDR3 DNA sequence: TGTGCCAGCTCACCACCGGGGGAGAGCTCCTACAATGAGCAGTTCTTC. It is translated as CASSPPGESSYNEQFF.

In DNA, the CDR3 is TGTGCCAGCAGCTCGACTAGCGGGAGAGATGGTGAGCAGTTCTTC. It encodes CASSSTSGRDGEQFF. The V and J genes are TRBV7-3 and TRBJ2-1; the match to TRBD2 covers 12 bases. The germline V gene encodes CDR1 SGHTA and CDR2 FQGTGA. The trim removed 4 bases at V and 9 bases at J, leaving 7 bases unmatched. CDR3 length: 15 residues. Full variable domain (missing parts from reference TRBV7-3 and TRBJ2-1): GAGVSQTPSNKVTEKGKYVELRCDPISGHTALYWYRQSLGQGPEFLIYFQGTGAADDSGLPNDRFFAVRPEGSVSTLKIQRTERGDSAVYLCASSSTSGRDGEQFFGPGTRLTVL.

This clone was found once. V gene TRBV5-3 combines with J gene TRBJ1-1; D is perhaps TRBD1 (5 bases). TRBV5-3 is filed as an ORF, its function uncertain. This CDR3 contains 17 residues. V gave up 2 bases and J gave up 5 bases, with 22 bases separating them. Here the CDR3 DNA reads TGTGCCAGAAGCTTTAGCACAGGCCCAATTAGAGAGACTGAAGCTTTCTTT. Its protein is CARSFSTGPIRETEAFF.

V usage is TRBV28 and J usage is TRBJ1-2; no clear D gene. The germline gives CDR1 MDHEN, CDR2 SYDVKM. The V and J ends lost 5 bases and 3 bases respectively, with 7 bases between them. The CDR3 consists of 12 residues. CDR3 sequence reads: CASSRGDYGYTF. The CDR3 DNA is TGTGCCAGCAGTCGTGGGGACTATGGCTACACCTTC.

The chain carries TRBV28 and TRBJ1-5; D is unresolved. The CDR3 contains 10 residues. CDR1 MDHEN and CDR2 SYDVKM come from the germline V gene. V was shortened by 7 bases and J by 11 bases, with 9 bases between the two germline ends. The CDR3 bases are TGTGCCAGCATGCGACGGTCCCAGCATTTT. Protein sequence: CASMRRSQHF.

V is TRBV27 and J is TRBJ2-1; D remains unclear. V lost 0 bases and J lost 3, with 3 bases in between. This CDR3 spans 13 amino acids. CDR1 and CDR2 (germline): MNHEY, SMNVEV (reference sequence). The CDR3 region has the DNA TGTGCCAGCAGTTTATCGTTCTACAATGAGCAGTTCTTC. It yields the protein CASSLSFYNEQFF.

V is TRBV29-1 and J is TRBJ2-2, with D perhaps assigned TRBD1 or TRBD2 (6 bases each). The germline CDR1 and CDR2 sequences are SQVTM and ANQGSEA. The germline V and J ends were trimmed by 6 bases and 3 bases, with 14 bases remaining between them. The CDR3 totals 14 residues. The CDR3, as DNA: TGCAGCGTCCTAGGGGGGATGGACACCGGGGAGCTGTTTTTT. It specifies CSVLGGMDTGELFF.

The chain combines TRBV6-5 with TRBJ1-5, with D unclear. V shed 7 bases and J shed 0 bases, with 13 bases lying between them. CDR3 length: 15 residues. Germline loops: CDR1 MNHEY, CDR2 SVGAGI. This chain's CDR3 is CASINEGSSNQPQHF. The CDR3 DNA reads TGTGCCAGCATCAATGAGGGAAGTAGCAATCAGCCCCAGCATTTT.

The chain is built from TRBV5-1 and TRBJ2-5; D gene ambiguous. CDR3 size: 14 residues. V lost 2 bases and J 2 bases, leaving 10 bases between the germline ends. The germline gives CDR1 SGHRS, CDR2 YFSETQ. The chain's CDR3 is CASSLGPTQETQYF. CDR3 nucleotide sequence: TGCGCCAGCAGCTTAGGCCCTACTCAAGAGACCCAGTACTTC. Based on the CDR3 plus reference TRBV5-1 and TRBJ2-5, the full variable domain is KAGVTQTPRYLIKTRGQQVTLSCSPISGHRSVSWYQQTPGQGLQFLFEYFSETQRNKGNFPGRFSGRQFSNSRSEMNVSTLELGDSALYLCASSLGPTQETQYFGPGTRLLVL.

This clone has just a few counts. V gene TRBV10-3 combines with J gene TRBJ2-1; 8 nucleotides align to TRBD2. Germline V gene lookup returns CDR1 ENHRY and CDR2 SYGVKD. The CDR3 spans 15 residues. After removal of 4 bases from V and 4 bases from J, the junction contained 6 bases not matched to a gene. The CDR3 loop is CAISVREGLYNEQFF. The CDR3 coding sequence is TGTGCCATCAGTGTTCGGGAGGGCTTATACAATGAGCAGTTCTTC.

The chain has TRBV4-3 and TRBJ2-6; D gene ambiguous. The length of the CDR3 is 17 residues. The V and J ends lost 0 bases and 4 bases respectively, with 13 bases between them. In germline, CDR1 is LGHNA, CDR2 YSLEER. Here the CDR3 DNA reads TGCGCCAGCAGCCAAGATGGGCAAGCCCTAGGGGCCAACGTCCTGACTTTC. The encoded protein is CASSQDGQALGANVLTF.

The V gene is TRBV7-9, the J gene TRBJ2-7, with D perhaps TRBD1 (6 bases). Germline CDR1 reads SEHNR; CDR2 reads FQNEAQ (reference sequence). The V end lost 6 bases, the J end lost 2 bases, and 14 bases lay between the germline ends. The CDR3 sequence is 14 residues long. DNA of the CDR3: TGTGCCAGCAGGGCCCCGACAGGTACCTACGAGCAGTACTTC. It translates to CASRAPTGTYEQYF.

The J gene is TRBJ2-3, the V gene TRBV4-3; 8 nucleotides line up with TRBD2. This CDR3 contains 18 residues. Trimming at V came to 4 bases and at J to 3 bases, leaving 15 bases not matched to a gene. Germline V gene data show CDR1 as LGHNA and CDR2 as YSLEER. CDR3 coding DNA: TGCGCCAGCAGCCCCGGGACTACGGGACTAGGGGAAACAGATACGCAGTATTTT. This gives the protein CASSPGTTGLGETDTQYF.

A few counts support this clone. This chain joins TRBV5-4 and TRBJ2-1, with 11 positions matching TRBD2. The germline V gene encodes CDR1 SGHNT and CDR2 YYREEE (reference sequence). Trimming took 4 bases from V and 9 from J; bases not matched to a gene: 6. CDR3 length: 14 residues. The CDR3 here is CASSQGLADREQFF. The CDR3, as DNA: TGTGCCAGCAGCCAGGGACTAGCGGATCGTGAGCAGTTCTTC.

The rearrangement uses TRBV15 and TRBJ2-3; 8 bases are shared with TRBD2. The CDR3 runs 16 residues. Germline V gene lookup returns CDR1 LNHNV and CDR2 YYDKDF (reference sequence). With 0 bases clipped from V and 4 bases from J, the junction kept 6 bases outside the gene matches. CDR3 protein: CATSRDLAGGPDTQYF. CDR3 bases: TGTGCCACCAGCAGAGATTTGGCGGGAGGTCCAGATACGCAGTATTTT. Complete variable domain (other parts from reference TRBV15 and TRBJ2-3): DAMVIQNPRYQVTQFGKPVTLSCSQTLNHNVMYWYQQKSSQAPKLLFHYYDKDFNNEADTPDNFQSRRPNTSFCFLDIRSPGLGDTAMYLCATSRDLAGGPDTQYFGPGTRLTVL.

This clone has only a few counts. An end of the junction does not agree with germline; a read error may underlie this. The chain uses TRBV7-7 and TRBJ1-6; 7 nucleotides line up with TRBD1. The CDR3 is 14 amino acids. From germline, CDR1 is SSHAT and CDR2 FNYEAQ (reference sequence). The CDR3 nucleotides read TGTGCTAGCAGCGTGGGACAGAAAGATTCACCCCTCCACTTT. This gives the protein CASSVGQKDSPLHF. The whole variable domain, filled in from reference TRBV7-7 and TRBJ1-6, reads GAGVSQSPRYKVTKRGQDVTLRCDPISSHATLYWYQQALGQGPEFLTYFNYEAQPDKSGLPSDRFSAERPEGSISTLTIQRTEQRDSAMYRCASSVGQKDSPLHFGNGTRLTVT.

The chain carries TRBV4-1 and TRBJ2-2; 14 nucleotides align to TRBD2. Per germline, CDR1 MGHRA and CDR2 YSYEKL. The CDR3 has 20 residues. V trimming: 3 bases; J trimming: 1 base; junction bases outside the gene matches: 10. Here the CDR3 reads CASSHEPGLAGVGNTGELFF. The CDR3 region has the DNA TGCGCCAGCAGCCACGAACCGGGACTAGCGGGAGTCGGGAACACCGGGGAGCTGTTTTTT.

The chain couples TRBV13 to TRBJ2-1, with D unclear. This CDR3 region has 15 residues. V lost 4 bases and J lost 0, with 10 bases in between. The germline CDR1 and CDR2 sequences are PRHDT and FYEKMQ (reference sequence). CDR3: CASSSRLSSYNEQFF. The CDR3 region has the DNA TGTGCCAGCAGCTCTCGGTTAAGCTCCTACAATGAGCAGTTCTTC.

This clone was counted once. The chain carries TRBV29-1 and TRBJ2-1, with 9 positions matching TRBD1. The CDR3 has 9 amino acids. The germline V gene encodes CDR1 SQVTM and CDR2 ANQGSEA. The V and J ends lost 7 bases and 15 bases, in that order; junction bases with no gene match: 4. CDR3: CSGQGQGFF. CDR3 coding DNA: TGCAGCGGGCAGGGACAGGGGTTCTTC.

The chain has TRBV7-2 and TRBJ1-1; possible D gene TRBD1, 6 bases. Germline lookup yields CDR1 SGHTA and CDR2 FQGNSA. V dropped 2 bases and J dropped 11 bases, with 15 bases sitting between them. The CDR3 sequence is 13 residues long. The CDR3 reads CASSLRGRVMAFF. The CDR3 coding sequence is TGTGCCAGCAGCTTAAGGGGGAGAGTCATGGCTTTCTTT.

This clone showed up just once. The chain recombines TRBV29-1 with TRBJ2-7, with a tentative D call TRBD2 (6 bases). The CDR3 extends over 14 amino acids. Between the trimmed V and J ends, which lost 4 bases and 7 bases, there was a span of 20 bases. Germline V gene lookup returns CDR1 SQVTM and CDR2 ANQGSEA. This CDR3 is CSVGSGRDGGEQYF. The CDR3 DNA reads TGCAGCGTTGGATCGGGGCGGGATGGAGGGGAGCAGTACTTC.

Here the CDR3 DNA reads TGTGCCAGCAGTTTTAGGGTTGGGGGGCAGTTCTTC. Protein product: CASSFRVGGQFF. This chain links TRBV28 with TRBJ2-1; tentatively, D is TRBD1 or TRBD2 (5 bases each). The CDR3 is 12 amino acids. The germline V and J ends were trimmed by 3 bases and 12 bases, with 12 bases remaining between them. Germline V gene sequence: CDR1 MDHEN, CDR2 SYDVKM. The complete variable domain, with remaining parts taken from reference TRBV28 and TRBJ2-1, reads DVKVTQSSRYLVKRTGEKVFLECVQDMDHENMFWYRQDPGLGLRLIYFSYDVKMKEKGDIPEGYSVSREKKERFSLILESASTNQTSMYLCASSFRVGGQFFGPGTRLTVL.

The rearrangement uses TRBV27 and TRBJ1-4; tentatively, D is TRBD1 (6 bases). The V gene's germline CDR1 is MNHEY and CDR2 SMNVEV (reference sequence). CDR3 size: 13 residues. The V end was cut by 2 bases, the J end by 11 bases, with 12 bases between. For the CDR3, the DNA is TGTGCCAGCAGTTTACCCGACAGGTCCAAACTGTTTTTT. Protein: CASSLPDRSKLFF.

The chain combines TRBV7-2 with TRBJ1-5; D perhaps matches TRBD1 (6 bases). The CDR3 extends over 15 amino acids. Germline-derived CDR1 and CDR2 are SGHTA and FQGNSA. V was cut by 4 bases and J by 3 bases, with 13 bases left in between. The CDR3: CASSWLGDNNQPQHF. Here the CDR3 DNA reads TGTGCCAGCAGCTGGTTGGGGGACAACAATCAGCCCCAGCATTTT.

The chain employs TRBV28 and TRBJ2-7, with TRBD2 matching 8 bases. V dropped 2 bases and J dropped 2; count of bases not matched to a gene: 2. The germline V gene encodes CDR1 MDHEN and CDR2 SYDVKM. CDR3 length equals 14 residues. CDR3 sequence (DNA): TGTGCCAGCAGTTTAATAGCGGGGACCTACGAGCAGTACTTC. Protein product: CASSLIAGTYEQYF.

This clone was seen more than once but under ten times. The chain recombines TRBV5-6 with TRBJ2-5; D uncertain. The CDR3 sequence is 14 residues long. Trimming left V 4 bases short and J 0 bases short, with 10 bases between. Germline loops: CDR1 SGHDT, CDR2 YYEEEE. As DNA, the CDR3 is TGTGCCAGCAGCCCGCAGCCGTACCAAGAGACCCAGTACTTC. Amino acid sequence: CASSPQPYQETQYF.